The present TCR beta chain was sequenced within a study of monozygotic twins with inflammatory bowel disease. General observations from the study: The data did not back a single strong IBD-associated clonotype or signal. Healthy twins showed more clonotype sharing with others than IBD patients, especially patients with disease activity.

UMIs were attached via template switching, each with a 6-nucleotide sample barcode. TCRdb re-called the 5' RACE reads and shows each CDR3 protein once, DNA omitted. The repertoire shows about 420,000 distinct CDR3 sequences; the top ten hold around 2.5%. Blood (2.5 ml) was collected from every donor individually. To note about this clonotype: What it recognizes is unknown.

The V gene's germline CDR1 is MNHEY and CDR2 SMNVEV (reference sequence). The length of the CDR3 is 16 residues. V and J are TRBV27 and TRBJ2-7; TCRdb lists TRBD1, though no DNA is available to test this call. This TCR was recovered from a human donor with ulcerative colitis or Crohn's disease, or a healthy co-twin of an affected twin (not recorded which). Material: blood. The CDR3 sequence is CASSLSTGEVAYEQYF.